This paragraph covers one T cell receptor beta chain sequence. Its antigen is undetermined. Clones were sequenced by immunoSEQ multiplex PCR, and TCRdb holds only the in-frame ones, with some missing. The sample has around 14,000 clones, 60% to 85% seen once. Eligibility required adulthood, ileal or ileocolonic Crohn's disease and indicated ileocolonic resection. Germline loops: CDR1 SGHTA, CDR2 FQGNSA. The J segment lost 5 bases and the V segment lost 8 bases, leaving 10 bases of the junction unmatched. The CDR3 runs to 14 residues. The sample originates from a study of T cell repertoires in ileal Crohn's disease. Findings of the study overall: Sorted CD8 T cells held more high-frequency clones than CD4.

This chain links TRBV7-2 with TRBJ2-5; TRBD2 agrees at 8 bases. This TCR came from an adult with Crohn's disease. Sequenced: ileal tissue. In DNA, the CDR3 is TGTGCCAGCGCCCCCCCGGGGGGGAGGGAGACCCAGTACTTC. Residues: CASAPPGGRETQYF.